These 13 T cell receptor beta chains came from one sample sequenced in a study of T cell responses to AZD1222 COVID-19 vaccine. Using immunoSEQ multiplex PCR, the repertoire was profiled, and TCRdb retains in-frame clones only, with some absent. The table records roughly 77,000 clones, approximately 86% of them present only once. Material: peripheral blood, obtained on day 0 of MenACWY control vaccination. The source is an adult in good health.

The J gene is TRBJ2-1, the V gene TRBV13; D possibly uses TRBD1 or TRBD2 (5 bases each). The CDR3 has 15 residues. V lost 4 bases and J lost 4, with 14 bases in between. Per germline, CDR1 PRHDT and CDR2 FYEKMQ (reference sequence). CDR3 loop: CASSSSGTEYNEQFF. The CDR3 DNA reads TGTGCCAGCAGCTCCTCCGGGACGGAGTACAATGAGCAGTTCTTC.

The sample holds one count of this clone. The chain links TRBV25-1 to TRBJ2-1, with D uncertain. Trimming removed 5 bases from V and 1 base from J, with 9 bases in between. Germline assignment: CDR1 MGHDK and CDR2 SYGVNS. This CDR3 contains 14 residues. CDR3 amino acids: CASSLGNSYNEQFF. The CDR3 bases are TGTGCCAGCAGTCTGGGGAATTCCTACAATGAGCAGTTCTTC.

The genes are TRBV7-9 and TRBJ1-6, with D maybe TRBD1 (5 bases). CDR3 length: 20 residues. Trimming cost V 5 bases and J 0 bases, with 23 bases left between them. CDR1 and CDR2 (germline): SEHNR, FQNEAQ (reference sequence). For the CDR3, the DNA is TGTGCCAGCAGCAATCCCGGTTTGGGACTGCCGAGCTCCTATAATTCACCCCTCCACTTT. Its protein is CASSNPGLGLPSSYNSPLHF.

A few counts support this clone. The same CDR3 arises from other DNA sequences in this sample as well. The rearrangement joins TRBV9 to TRBJ1-1, with D maybe TRBD1 (5 bases). Germline V gene sequence: CDR1 SGDLS, CDR2 YYNGEE. V lost 0 bases and J lost 5, with 8 bases in between. The CDR3 spans 13 residues. The CDR3: CASSVGGRTEAFF. CDR3 sequence (DNA): TGTGCCAGCAGCGTAGGGGGACGGACTGAAGCTTTCTTT.

This chain's CDR3 is CASSKLVSATGDGYTF. As DNA, the CDR3 is TGCGCCAGCAGTAAATTGGTTTCTGCGACAGGGGACGGCTACACCTTC. V is TRBV5-1 and J is TRBJ1-2; 8 nucleotides align to TRBD1. J gave up 8 bases and V 5 bases, and 17 bases lay outside the gene matches. The CDR3 covers 16 residues. Germline V gives CDR1 SGHRS, CDR2 YFSETQ.

The rearrangement joins TRBV5-1 to TRBJ1-1; TRBD1 might be the D (5 bases). The CDR3 sequence is 15 residues long. Trimming cost V 4 bases and J 5 bases, with 18 bases left between them. CDR1 is SGHRS, CDR2 YFSETQ, per germline. The CDR3 DNA follows: TGCGCCAGCAGCCCCACCGGGGGAGGTAGGACTGAAGCTTTCTTT. It translates to CASSPTGGGRTEAFF.

The sample holds a few counts of this clone. This rearrangement joins TRBV10-1 to TRBJ1-5; D ambiguous. V lost 4 bases, J lost 1 base, and 8 bases lay in between. This CDR3 region has 14 residues. CDR1 is WNHNN, CDR2 SYGVQD, per germline (reference sequence). CDR3 in DNA: TGCGCCAGCAGTGCTGGGTGGAGCAATCAGCCCCAGCATTTT. As protein: CASSAGWSNQPQHF.

The chain employs TRBV6-5 and TRBJ1-2; 7 nucleotides align to TRBD1. CDR3 length: 14 amino acids. The trim removed 2 bases at V and 7 bases at J, leaving 7 bases unmatched. Per germline, CDR1 MNHEY and CDR2 SVGAGI. For the CDR3, the DNA is TGTGCCAGCAGTTACGCCAGGGGGGGTCTTGGCTACACCTTC. This codes for CASSYARGGLGYTF.

The rearrangement uses TRBV6-5 and TRBJ1-4, with D unclear. V was cut by 8 bases and J by 7 bases, with 17 bases left in between. The CDR3 length is 14 residues. The germline gives CDR1 MNHEY, CDR2 SVGAGI. The CDR3 nucleotides are TGTGCCAGCCTGTCGGATTACCGGAGTGAAAAACTGTTTTTT. Translation: CASLSDYRSEKLFF.

DNA of the CDR3: TGTGCCAGCAGTTTAAACAGGGTGGTCACTGAAGCTTTCTTT. It encodes CASSLNRVVTEAFF. V gene TRBV28 combines with J gene TRBJ1-1, with D possibly being TRBD1 (6 bases). The V end was cut by 2 bases, the J end by 4 bases, with 11 bases between. The CDR3 covers 14 residues. The germline gives CDR1 MDHEN, CDR2 SYDVKM. The full variable domain, completed using reference TRBV28 and TRBJ1-1, is DVKVTQSSRYLVKRTGEKVFLECVQDMDHENMFWYRQDPGLGLRLIYFSYDVKMKEKGDIPEGYSVSREKKERFSLILESASTNQTSMYLCASSLNRVVTEAFFGQGTRLTVV.

The CDR3 region has the DNA TGTGCCAGCAGCCCGAGCTCGGTCGCGAACACCGGGGAGCTGTTTTTT. This codes for CASSPSSVANTGELFF. The chain combines TRBV7-9 with TRBJ2-2; D remains unclear. CDR1 and CDR2 (germline): SEHNR, FQNEAQ (reference sequence). CDR3 length equals 16 residues. Trimming removed 5 bases from V and 0 bases from J, with 13 bases in between.

This chain connects TRBV7-2 to TRBJ1-6; possible D gene TRBD1, 5 bases. The CDR3 is 15 amino acids. Germline CDR1 reads SGHTA; CDR2 reads FQGNSA. With 1 base removed from V and 9 bases from J, the gap between germline ends came to 13 bases. CDR3 protein: CASSLDGGRRSPLHF. In DNA, the CDR3 is TGTGCCAGCAGCTTAGACGGGGGGAGGCGTTCACCCCTCCACTTT. Looking up the rest from reference TRBV7-2 and TRBJ1-6 gives the full variable domain: GAGVSQSPSNKVTEKGKDVELRCDPISGHTALYWYRQSLGQGLEFLIYFQGNSAPDKSGLPSDRFSAERTGGSVSTLTIQRTQQEDSAVYLCASSLDGGRRSPLHFGNGTRLTVT.

The V call is TRBV9, the J call TRBJ1-2; no reliable D call. Trimming removed 0 bases from V and 0 bases from J, with 6 bases in between. CDR1 is SGDLS, CDR2 YYNGEE, per germline. This CDR3 comprises 14 residues. The CDR3 protein is CASSVEPSNYGYTF. For the CDR3, the DNA is TGTGCCAGCAGCGTAGAACCCTCTAACTATGGCTACACCTTC.